Given below is one T cell receptor (beta chain) in context. Its cognate antigen is unknown. The data belong to a study of shared clonotypes between healthy human individuals. Study-wide findings and caveats: Shared across four donors were around 5% of the naive CD4 clonotypes. Only blood samples were collected, and tissue repertoires likely differ.

Division of CD4+ cells produced a CD45RA+ naive subset and a CD45RA-negative memory subset. Sequenced by immunoSEQ multiplex PCR; TCRdb stores in-frame clones only, minus some. This sample carries 1.6 million or so clones, about 98.5% of them seen once, and the ten largest clones take 0.36%. The germline gives CDR1 SGHDT, CDR2 YYEEEE. Trimming pared 0 bases from V and 8 bases from J, leaving 8 bases between. CDR3 size: 12 residues. This chain links TRBV5-6 with TRBJ1-2, with D maybe TRBD1 (6 bases). The specimen sequenced was naive CD4+ T cells sorted from blood. As for subset: CD45RA+ positively selected. The clonotype comes from a man younger than 40 in good health. This CDR3 is CASSLVGGGYTF. The CDR3 DNA is TGTGCCAGCAGCTTGGTGGGGGGCGGCTACACCTTC.